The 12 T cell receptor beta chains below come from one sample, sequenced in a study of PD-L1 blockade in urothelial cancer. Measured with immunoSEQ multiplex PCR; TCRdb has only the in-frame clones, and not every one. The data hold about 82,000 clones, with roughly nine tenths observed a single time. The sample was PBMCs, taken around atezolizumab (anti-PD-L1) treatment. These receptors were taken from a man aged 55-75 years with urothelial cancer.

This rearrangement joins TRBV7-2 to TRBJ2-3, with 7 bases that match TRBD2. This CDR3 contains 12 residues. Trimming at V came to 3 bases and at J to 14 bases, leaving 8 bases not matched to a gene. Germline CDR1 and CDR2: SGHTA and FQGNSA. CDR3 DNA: TGTGCCAGCAGCTTGACCCGGGACTACAGGTATTTT. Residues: CASSLTRDYRYF.

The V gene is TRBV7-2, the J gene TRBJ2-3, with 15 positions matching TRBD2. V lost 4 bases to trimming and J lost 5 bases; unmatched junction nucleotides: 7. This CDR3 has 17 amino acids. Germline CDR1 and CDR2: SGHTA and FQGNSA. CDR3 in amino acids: CASSSGLAGGGGDTQYF. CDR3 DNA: TGTGCCAGCAGCTCGGGACTAGCGGGGGGAGGAGGAGATACGCAGTATTTT.

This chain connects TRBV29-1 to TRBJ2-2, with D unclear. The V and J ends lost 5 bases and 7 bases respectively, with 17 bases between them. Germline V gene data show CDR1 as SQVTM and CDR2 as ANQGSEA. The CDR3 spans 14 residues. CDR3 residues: CSVKRPLRIGELFF. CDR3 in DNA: TGCAGCGTTAAGCGTCCTCTTAGGATCGGGGAGCTGTTTTTT.

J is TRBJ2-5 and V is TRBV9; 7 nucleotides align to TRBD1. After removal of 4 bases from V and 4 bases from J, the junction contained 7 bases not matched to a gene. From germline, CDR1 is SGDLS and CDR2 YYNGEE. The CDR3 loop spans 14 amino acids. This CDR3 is CASSRQGGAETQYF. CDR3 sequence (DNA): TGTGCCAGCAGCCGCCAAGGGGGCGCAGAGACCCAGTACTTC.

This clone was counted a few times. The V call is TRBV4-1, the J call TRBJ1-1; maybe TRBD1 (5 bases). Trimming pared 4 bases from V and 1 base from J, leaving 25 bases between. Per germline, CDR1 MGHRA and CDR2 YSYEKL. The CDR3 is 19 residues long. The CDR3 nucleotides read TGCGCCAGCAGCCCAAGACTCAACAGGCCTACCCTCCGGAACACTGAAGCTTTCTTT. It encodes CASSPRLNRPTLRNTEAFF.

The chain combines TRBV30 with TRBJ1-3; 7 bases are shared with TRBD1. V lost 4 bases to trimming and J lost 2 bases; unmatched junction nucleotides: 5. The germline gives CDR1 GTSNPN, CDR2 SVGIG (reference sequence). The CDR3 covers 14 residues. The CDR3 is CAWKGRGTGNTIYF. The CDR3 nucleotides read TGTGCCTGGAAAGGCAGGGGGACTGGAAACACCATATATTTT.

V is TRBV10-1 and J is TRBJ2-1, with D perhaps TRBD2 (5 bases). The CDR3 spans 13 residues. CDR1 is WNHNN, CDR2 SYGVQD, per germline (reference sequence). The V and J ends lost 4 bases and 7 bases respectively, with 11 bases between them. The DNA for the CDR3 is TGCGCCAGCAGTGTGCACAGAGGGAATGAGCAGTTCTTC. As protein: CASSVHRGNEQFF.

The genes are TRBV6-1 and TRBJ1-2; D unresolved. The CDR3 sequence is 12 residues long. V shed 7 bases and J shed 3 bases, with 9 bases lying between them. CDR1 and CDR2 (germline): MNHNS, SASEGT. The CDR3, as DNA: TGTGCCAGCACCTCGGACTACTATGGCTACACCTTC. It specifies CASTSDYYGYTF.

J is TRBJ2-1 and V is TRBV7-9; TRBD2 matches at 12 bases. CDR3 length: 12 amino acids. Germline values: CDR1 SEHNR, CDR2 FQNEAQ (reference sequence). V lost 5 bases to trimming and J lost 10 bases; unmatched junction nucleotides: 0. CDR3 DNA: TGTGCCAGCAGCGGACTAGCGGGAGAGCAGTTCTTC. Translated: CASSGLAGEQFF.

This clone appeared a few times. In nucleotides, the CDR3 is TGTGCCAGCAGCGCGAGGGACAGGGAAATAGAGACCCAGTACTTC. Its translation: CASSARDREIETQYF. This chain joins TRBV9 and TRBJ2-5; 9 nucleotides match TRBD1. The CDR3 consists of 15 residues. With V trimmed by 3 bases and J by 4 bases, 7 bases remained unmatched. CDR1 SGDLS and CDR2 YYNGEE come from the germline V gene.

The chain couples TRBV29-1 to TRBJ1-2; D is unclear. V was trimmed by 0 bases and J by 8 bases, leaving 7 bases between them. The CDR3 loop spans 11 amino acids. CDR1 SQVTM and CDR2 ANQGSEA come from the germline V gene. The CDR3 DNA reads TGCAGCGTTGAAGATTCGCGCGGCTACACCTTC. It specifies CSVEDSRGYTF. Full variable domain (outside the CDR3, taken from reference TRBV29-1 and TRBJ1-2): SAVISQKPSRDICQRGTSLTIQCQVDSQVTMMFWYRQQPGQSLTLIATANQGSEATYESGFVIDKFPISRPNLTFSTLTVSNMSPEDSSIYLCSVEDSRGYTFGSGTRLTVV.

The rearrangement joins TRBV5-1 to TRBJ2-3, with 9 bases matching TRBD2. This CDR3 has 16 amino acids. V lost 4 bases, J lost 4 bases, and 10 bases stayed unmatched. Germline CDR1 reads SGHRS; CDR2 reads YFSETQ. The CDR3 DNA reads TGCGCCAGCAGCCTAACGGGACTAGCAAAGTCAGATACGCAGTATTTT. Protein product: CASSLTGLAKSDTQYF.